A selection of T cell receptor beta chains follows, all from one sample in a study of T cells in Graves' hyperthyroidism and ophthalmopathy. Each CDR3 protein gets one entry after TCRdb re-called the multiplex PCR reads with MiXCR. Of a few hundred thousand distinct CDR3 sequences in the sample, approximately 44% were seen once. The specimen sequenced was peripheral blood or thyroid tissue (not recorded which). These TCRs come from a woman aged 18 to 35 with Graves' hyperthyroidism. Each CDR3 is given with its conserved first and last residue. D genes are given only for firm matches. Where a row states a size, it is once, few, many or the class of an expanded clone; other rows omit it.

TRBV2	many	TRBJ1-6	NA	TGTGCCAGCAGTGAATTAAGGACAACTTCACCCCTCCACTTT	CASSELRTTSPLHF
TRBV2	many	TRBJ1-6	NA	TGTGCCAGCAGTGAAAGAGGGAGCTCCTATAATTCACCCCTCCACTTT	CASSERGSSYNSPLHF
TRBV7-6	many	TRBJ1-1	NA	TGTGCCAGCAGCTCCTTACCCCAGGTGGGGGAAGCTTTCTTT	CASSSLPQVGEAFF
TRBV7-9	few	TRBJ2-1	TRBD1	TGTGCCAGCAGCTCTGGACAGGGAAGCTTGGTACAGTTCTTC	CASSSGQGSLVQFF
TRBV19	many	TRBJ2-7	NA	TGTGCCAGTAGTATAGTTACACGGGGGTCCTACGAGCAGTACTTC	CASSIVTRGSYEQYF
TRBV19	NA	TRBJ2-1	NA	TGTGCCAGTAGTGTCGGCGCTGTTGAGCAGTTCTTC	CASSVGAVEQFF
TRBV4-2	many	TRBJ2-2	NA	TGTGCCAGCAGCCAAGATCCCGGGACGAACACCGGGGAGCTGTTTTTT	CASSQDPGTNTGELFF
TRBV20-1	many	TRBJ2-7	NA	TGCAGTGCTAGAGATTCGAGCAGGGGCGCGTACGAGCAGTACTTC	CSARDSSRGAYEQYF
TRBV7-2	many	TRBJ2-5	TRBD2	TGTGCCAGCAGCGCAGGGACTAGCGGACTGTACCAAGAGACCCAGTACTTC	CASSAGTSGLYQETQYF
TRBV6-5	few	TRBJ1-4	NA	TGTGCCAGCAGTTACTCGATCGGGGGGTCTACGGAGGGGGAAAAACTGTTTTTT	CASSYSIGGSTEGEKLFF
TRBV2	NA	TRBJ2-7	NA	TGTGCCATCAGTGGGGCCGGGCTTTACTTC	CAISGAGLYF
TRBV29-1	NA	TRBJ2-7	TRBD2	TGCAGCGTCGCCGGACTAGCGGGAGGCTCCGGGGAGTACTTC	CSVAGLAGGSGEYF
TRBV19	many	TRBJ2-2	TRBD2	TGTGCCAGTAGCCGCGGGGGAGTGAGGAACACCGGGGAGCTGTTTTTT	CASSRGGVRNTGELFF
TRBV29-1	many	TRBJ2-7	NA	TGCAGCGTTGTAAGTCTAGCCTACGAGCAGTACTTC	CSVVSLAYEQYF
TRBV2	NA	TRBJ2-2	TRBD2	TGTGCCAGCAGTACGGGACTAGCGGGAGACACCGGGGAGCTGTTTTTT	CASSTGLAGDTGELFF
TRBV29-1	many	TRBJ1-2	NA	TGCAGCGTTGTCGGGTCAGCTAACTATGGCTACACCTTC	CSVVGSANYGYTF
TRBV7-2	NA	TRBJ2-3	TRBD2	TGTGCCAGCAGCTTAATTGGCGGGAGCCCAGATACGCAGTATTTT	CASSLIGGSPDTQYF
TRBV7-9	many	TRBJ2-7	NA	TGTGCCAGCAGCTTAGGTTTTGGGCTTCTCTACGAGCAGTACTTC	CASSLGFGLLYEQYF
TRBV9	NA	TRBJ2-3	NA	TGTGCCAGCAGCGTTCGCAGGGAGGCAGATACGCAGTATTTT	CASSVRREADTQYF
TRBV7-8	many	TRBJ2-5	NA	TGTGCCAGCAGCTTTGGGACCCAGTACTTC	CASSFGTQYF
TRBV7-8	NA	TRBJ2-3	NA	TGTGCCAGCAGCCCGGAGCGGGCTAGCACAGATACGCAGTATTTT	CASSPERASTDTQYF
TRBV7-8	many	TRBJ2-2	NA	TGTGCCAGCAGCTTATCTAAAGGAACCGGGGAGCTGTTTTTT	CASSLSKGTGELFF
TRBV19	few	TRBJ1-5	TRBD1	TGTGCCAGTAGTATTACCCGGGACAGAAATCAGCCCCAGCATTTT	CASSITRDRNQPQHF
TRBV5-1	once	TRBJ2-3	TRBD2	TGCGCCAGCGCCTCTTCTAGCGGGAGTGTGACAGATACGCAGTATTTT	CASASSSGSVTDTQYF
TRBV6-1	NA	TRBJ2-1	TRBD2	TGTGCCAGCAGCTCCGGGACTAGCGGGAGTTCCTACAATGAGCAGTTCTTC	CASSSGTSGSSYNEQFF
TRBV9	NA	TRBJ2-5	TRBD1	TGTGCCAGCAGCCCGGACAGGGGGACCCAGTACTTC	CASSPDRGTQYF
TRBV29-1	NA	TRBJ1-1	NA	TGCAGCGTTGAAGCGGGCCCATTGAACACTGAAGCTTTCTTT	CSVEAGPLNTEAFF
TRBV29-1	many	TRBJ1-2	TRBD1	TGCAGCGTTGAGGCGATTGACAGGGGGCGCACCTATGGCTACACCTTC	CSVEAIDRGRTYGYTF
TRBV9	NA	TRBJ2-2	TRBD1	TGTGCCAGCAGCGTAGAGTGGGGACAGGGGGCGCAAACCGGGGAGCTGTTTTTT	CASSVEWGQGAQTGELFF
TRBV9	NA	TRBJ2-7	NA	TGTGCCAGCAGCACCGCACCACTGGGGAGAGATGAGCAGTACTTC	CASSTAPLGRDEQYF
TRBV19	many	TRBJ1-2	NA	TGTGCCAGCGCCCAGGGCATCGCTAACTATGGCTACACCTTC	CASAQGIANYGYTF
TRBV27	NA	TRBJ1-5	TRBD1	TGTGCCAGCAGTACCAGGGGGCTCGGTCAGCCCCAGCATTTT	CASSTRGLGQPQHF
TRBV20-1	NA	TRBJ2-5	NA	TGCAGTGCTAGAGAAGGACAGAAAAAAGAGACCCAGTACTTC	CSAREGQKKETQYF
TRBV6-5	many	TRBJ1-1	TRBD1	TGTGCCAGCAGAGTGGACAGGGATGTCACTGAAGCTTTCTTT	CASRVDRDVTEAFF
TRBV2	many	TRBJ1-2	NA	TGTGCCAGCAGTGACCTCCGCTTTCCGTATGGCTACACCTTC	CASSDLRFPYGYTF
TRBV11-3	NA	TRBJ2-1	NA	TGTGCCAGCAGCTTAGATTTGGGGGGTAGGGGGCTCGAGCAGTTCTTC	CASSLDLGGRGLEQFF
TRBV11-1	NA	TRBJ2-7	TRBD2	TGTGCTAGTCGTACTAGCGTGTACGAGCAGTACTTC	CASRTSVYEQYF
TRBV11-1	few	TRBJ2-2	NA	TGTGCCAGCAGCTTAGCCGTGTCAGGGAAGGCCGGGGAGCTGTTTTTT	CASSLAVSGKAGELFF
TRBV2	NA	TRBJ2-5	NA	TGTGCCAGCAGACCGACAGGGACTCAAGAGACCCAGTACTTC	CASRPTGTQETQYF
TRBV4-2	NA	TRBJ1-3	NA	TGTGCCAGCAGCCCTACCAGATCGAGAAACACCATATATTTT	CASSPTRSRNTIYF